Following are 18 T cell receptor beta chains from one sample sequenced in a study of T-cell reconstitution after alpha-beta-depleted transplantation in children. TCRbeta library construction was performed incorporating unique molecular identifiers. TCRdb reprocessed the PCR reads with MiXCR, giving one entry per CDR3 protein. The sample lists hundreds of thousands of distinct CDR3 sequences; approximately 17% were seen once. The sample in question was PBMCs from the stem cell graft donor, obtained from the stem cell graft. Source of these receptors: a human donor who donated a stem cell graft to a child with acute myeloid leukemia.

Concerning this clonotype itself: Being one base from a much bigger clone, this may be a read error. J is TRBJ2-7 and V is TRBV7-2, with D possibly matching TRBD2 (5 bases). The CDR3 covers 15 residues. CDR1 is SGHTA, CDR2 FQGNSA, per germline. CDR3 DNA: TGTGCCAGCGGCTTCATCTCAAGCGGTGGCCCCGAGCAGTACTTC. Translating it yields CASGFISSGGPEQYF.

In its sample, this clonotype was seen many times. As DNA, the CDR3 is TGCAGTGCTCCTAATACAGGGGGAACCACAGATACGCAGTATTTT. Amino acid sequence: CSAPNTGGTTDTQYF. The chain joins TRBV20-1 to TRBJ2-3; 8 bases match TRBD1. This CDR3 is built from 15 residues. V lost 5 bases and J lost 2; bases outside the gene matches: 9. CDR1 DFQATT and CDR2 SNEGSKA come from the germline V gene (reference sequence).

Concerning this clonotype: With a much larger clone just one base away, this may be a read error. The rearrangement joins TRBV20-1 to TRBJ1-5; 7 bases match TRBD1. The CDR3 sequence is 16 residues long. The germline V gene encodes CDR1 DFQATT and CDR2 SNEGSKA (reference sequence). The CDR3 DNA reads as TGCTGTGCTAGCCCCTCCGGACAGGCGGGGCATCAGCCCCAGCATTTT. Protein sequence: CCASPSGQAGHQPQHF.

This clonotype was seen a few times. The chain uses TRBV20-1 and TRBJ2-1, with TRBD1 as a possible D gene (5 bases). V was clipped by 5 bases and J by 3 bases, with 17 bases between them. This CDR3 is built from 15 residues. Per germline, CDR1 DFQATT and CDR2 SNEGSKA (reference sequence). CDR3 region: CSAPTGANYYNEQFF. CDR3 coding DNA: TGCAGTGCTCCCACTGGGGCAAATTACTACAATGAGCAGTTCTTC.

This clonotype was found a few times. DNA of the CDR3: TGTGCCAGCAGTGGGACAGGGCCAGATACGCAGTATTTT. Translation gives CASSGTGPDTQYF. The V call is TRBV12-3 or TRBV12-4, the J call TRBJ2-3; TRBD1 aligns across 9 bases. V shed 5 bases and J 4 bases; nucleotides not matched to a gene: 1. The CDR3 is 13 amino acids.

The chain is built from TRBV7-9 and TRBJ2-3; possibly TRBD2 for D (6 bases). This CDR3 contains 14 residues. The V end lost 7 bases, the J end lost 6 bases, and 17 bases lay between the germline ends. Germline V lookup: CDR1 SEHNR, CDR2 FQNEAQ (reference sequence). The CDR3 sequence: CASTQFQEGDTQYF. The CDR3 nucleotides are TGTGCCAGCACCCAGTTCCAGGAGGGTGATACGCAGTATTTT.

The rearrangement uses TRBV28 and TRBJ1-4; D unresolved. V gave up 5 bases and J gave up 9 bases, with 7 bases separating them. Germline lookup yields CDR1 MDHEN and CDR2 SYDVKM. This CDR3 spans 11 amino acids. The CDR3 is CASSREKKLFF. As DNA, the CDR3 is TGTGCCAGCAGTAGGGAGAAAAAACTGTTTTTT.

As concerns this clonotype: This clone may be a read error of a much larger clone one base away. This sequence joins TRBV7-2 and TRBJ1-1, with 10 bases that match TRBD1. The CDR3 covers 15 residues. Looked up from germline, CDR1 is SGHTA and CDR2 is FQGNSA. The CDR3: CASSSRQGANAEAFF. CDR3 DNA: TGTGCCAGCAGCTCCAGACAGGGGGCGAACGCTGAAGCTTTCTTT.

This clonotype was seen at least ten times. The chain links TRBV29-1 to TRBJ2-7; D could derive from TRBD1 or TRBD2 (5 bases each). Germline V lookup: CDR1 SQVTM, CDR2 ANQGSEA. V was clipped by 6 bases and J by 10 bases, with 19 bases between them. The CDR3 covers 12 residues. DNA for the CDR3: TGCAGCGTCTTCGGGACGTCTAATGATCAGTACTTC. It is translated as CSVFGTSNDQYF.

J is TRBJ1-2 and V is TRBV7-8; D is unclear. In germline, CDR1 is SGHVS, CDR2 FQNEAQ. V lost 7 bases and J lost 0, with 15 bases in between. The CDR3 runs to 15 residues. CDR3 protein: CASTKREVANYGYTF. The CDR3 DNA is TGTGCCAGCACCAAAAGGGAGGTAGCTAACTATGGCTACACCTTC.

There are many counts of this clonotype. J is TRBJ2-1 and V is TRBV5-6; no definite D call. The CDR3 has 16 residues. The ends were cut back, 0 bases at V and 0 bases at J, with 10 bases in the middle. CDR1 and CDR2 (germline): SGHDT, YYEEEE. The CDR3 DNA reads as TGTGCCAGCAGCTTGGGCCCAGCAAGCTCCTACAATGAGCAGTTCTTC. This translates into CASSLGPASSYNEQFF.

This CDR3 is CASSFSWGTGQPQHF. The CDR3 region has the DNA TGTGCCAGTAGTTTTAGTTGGGGGACGGGTCAGCCCCAGCATTTT. This chain uses TRBV2 with TRBJ1-5; a possible D gene is TRBD1 (5 bases). The CDR3 has 15 amino acids. V dropped 9 bases and J dropped 6 bases, with 21 bases sitting between them. Germline V lookup: CDR1 SNHLY, CDR2 FYNNEI.

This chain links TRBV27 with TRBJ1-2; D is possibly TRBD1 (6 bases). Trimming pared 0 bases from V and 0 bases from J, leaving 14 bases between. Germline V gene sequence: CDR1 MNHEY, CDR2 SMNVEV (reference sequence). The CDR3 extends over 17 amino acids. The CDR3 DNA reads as TGTGCCAGCAGTTTATCCGGCGGGGGGGGCGCTAACTATGGCTACACCTTC. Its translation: CASSLSGGGGANYGYTF.

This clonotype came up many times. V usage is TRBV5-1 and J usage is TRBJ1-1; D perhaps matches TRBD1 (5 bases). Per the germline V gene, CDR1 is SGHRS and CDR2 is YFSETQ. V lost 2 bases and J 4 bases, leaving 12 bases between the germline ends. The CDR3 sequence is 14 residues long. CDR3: CASSFQGPGTEAFF. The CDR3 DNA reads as TGCGCCAGCAGCTTCCAGGGACCGGGCACTGAAGCTTTCTTT.

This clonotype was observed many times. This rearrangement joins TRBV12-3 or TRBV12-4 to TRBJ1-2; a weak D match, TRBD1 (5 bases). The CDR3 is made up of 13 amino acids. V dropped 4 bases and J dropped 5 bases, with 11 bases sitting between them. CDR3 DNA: TGTGCCAGCAGTTCGACAGCGGTATATGGCTACACCTTC. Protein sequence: CASSSTAVYGYTF.

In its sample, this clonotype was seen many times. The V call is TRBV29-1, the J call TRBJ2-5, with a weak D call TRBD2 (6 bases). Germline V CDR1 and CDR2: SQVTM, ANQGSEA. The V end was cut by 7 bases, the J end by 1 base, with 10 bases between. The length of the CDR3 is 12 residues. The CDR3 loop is CSAGTGQETQYF. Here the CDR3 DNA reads TGCAGCGCAGGGACTGGCCAAGAGACCCAGTACTTC.

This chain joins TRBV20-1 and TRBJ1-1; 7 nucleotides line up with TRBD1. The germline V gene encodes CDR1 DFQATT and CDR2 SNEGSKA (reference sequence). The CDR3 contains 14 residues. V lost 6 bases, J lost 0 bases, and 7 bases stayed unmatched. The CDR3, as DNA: TGCAGTGCCTCGACAGGGCGGCTGAACACTGAAGCTTTCTTT. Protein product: CSASTGRLNTEAFF.

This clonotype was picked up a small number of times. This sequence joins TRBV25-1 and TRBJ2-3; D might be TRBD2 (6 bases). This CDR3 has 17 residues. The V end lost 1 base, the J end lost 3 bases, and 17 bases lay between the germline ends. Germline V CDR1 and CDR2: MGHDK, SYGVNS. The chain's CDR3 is CASSEFFGGEETDTQYF. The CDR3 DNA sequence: TGTGCCAGCAGTGAATTTTTCGGCGGGGAAGAAACAGATACGCAGTATTTT.